These 20 T cell receptor beta chains came from one sample sequenced in a study of PD-1 blockade in classical Hodgkin lymphoma. Data came from immunoSEQ multiplex PCR; TCRdb stores just in-frame clones and leaves some out. The sample lists around 70,000 clones, 70% to 75% seen once, with just over 9% in the top ten. Every patient had relapsed following autologous stem cell transplantation, and cohorts differed in brentuximab vedotin exposure. The material was peripheral blood mononuclear cells (PBMCs), obtained before the second cycle of nivolumab. The source is a human donor with classical Hodgkin lymphoma.

The chain combines TRBV27 with TRBJ2-7; D not certain. Between the trimmed V and J ends, which lost 4 bases and 7 bases, there was a span of 11 bases. In germline, CDR1 is MNHEY, CDR2 SMNVEV (reference sequence). This CDR3 comprises 12 residues. CDR3 DNA sequence: TGTGCCAGCAGTTCTTCCACCTGGGAGCAGTACTTC. This codes for CASSSSTWEQYF.

This rearrangement joins TRBV5-5 to TRBJ1-5; 10 bases map to TRBD1. Trimming at V came to 4 bases and at J to 6 bases, leaving 4 bases not matched to a gene. This CDR3 is 14 amino acids long. Germline V CDR1 and CDR2: SGHKS, YYEKEE (reference sequence). CDR3 residues: CASSPGQGSQPQHF. The CDR3 DNA reads TGTGCCAGCAGCCCGGGACAGGGGAGTCAGCCCCAGCATTTT. The variable domain in full, with the rest retrieved from reference TRBV5-5 and TRBJ1-5, is DAGVTQSPTHLIKTRGQQVTLRCSPISGHKSVSWYQQVLGQGPQFIFQYYEKEERGRGNFPDRFSARQFPNYSSELNVNALLLGDSALYLCASSPGQGSQPQHFGDGTRLSIL.

In this sample, this clone turned up a few times. The chain uses TRBV9 and TRBJ2-1, with D perhaps assigned TRBD1 or TRBD2 (5 bases each). With 0 bases removed from V and 9 bases from J, the gap between germline ends came to 10 bases. This CDR3 is built from 13 residues. Germline CDR1 and CDR2: SGDLS and YYNGEE. CDR3 DNA sequence: TGTGCCAGCAGCGTAGAGCCCGGGGCTGAGCAGTTCTTC. Amino acids: CASSVEPGAEQFF.

The chain joins TRBV28 to TRBJ1-1; D is possibly TRBD1 (6 bases). Per germline, CDR1 MDHEN and CDR2 SYDVKM. This CDR3 has 15 residues. The V gene lost 6 bases and the J gene lost 4 bases, with 18 bases spanning the gap. CDR3 in amino acids: CASRINRGPSTEAFF. The CDR3 DNA follows: TGTGCCAGCAGAATAAATCGGGGGCCTAGCACTGAAGCTTTCTTT. The full variable domain, in which reference TRBV28 and TRBJ1-1 provide the parts outside the CDR3, is DVKVTQSSRYLVKRTGEKVFLECVQDMDHENMFWYRQDPGLGLRLIYFSYDVKMKEKGDIPEGYSVSREKKERFSLILESASTNQTSMYLCASRINRGPSTEAFFGQGTRLTVV.

This clone came up a few times. The DNA of the CDR3 is TGTGCCAGCAGCCAACAGGGTGTAGTGGAAAAACTGTTTTTT. It yields the protein CASSQQGVVEKLFF. The chain recombines TRBV6-5 with TRBJ1-4; possible D gene TRBD1, 6 bases. The CDR3 is 14 residues long. Germline CDR1 reads MNHEY; CDR2 reads SVGAGI. V dropped 6 bases and J dropped 8 bases, with 16 bases sitting between them.

This clone occurred a few times. This rearrangement joins TRBV7-2 to TRBJ1-1; TRBD1 might be the D (5 bases). V lost 5 bases and J lost 0, with 13 bases in between. This CDR3 has 15 residues. Germline V gene sequence: CDR1 SGHTA, CDR2 FQGNSA. CDR3 DNA sequence: TGTGCCAGCAGCCCCTGGGGGGGAGTGAACACTGAAGCTTTCTTT. Protein: CASSPWGGVNTEAFF.

This rearrangement joins TRBV21-1 to TRBJ2-2; whether TRBD1, the table's D call, matches the DNA was not checked. TRBV21-1 is a listed pseudogene. This CDR3 comprises 15 residues. The CDR3 spells CASSPRRGPYGELFF. CDR3 DNA: TGTGCCAGCAGCCCCCGCAGGGGGCCTTACGGGGAGCTGTTTTTT.

A remark on this clone: At one end, the junction sequence differs from germline, possibly due to a read error. The chain carries TRBV12-5 and TRBJ2-7, with D unresolved. Germline CDR1 LGHNT, CDR2 FRNRAP. This CDR3 is 15 amino acids long. This chain's CDR3 is CASGLVHRTSAEQHF. The CDR3 DNA sequence: TGTGCTAGTGGTTTGGTACATAGAACTTCTGCCGAGCAGCACTTC.

This clone was found a few times. The CDR3 reads CAWKLLTTNYGYTF. For the CDR3, the DNA is TGTGCCTGGAAGTTACTAACTACTAACTATGGCTACACCTTC. This chain joins TRBV30 and TRBJ1-2; D uncertain. CDR1 and CDR2 from the germline V gene are GTSNPN and SVGIG (reference sequence). The V end was cut by 4 bases, the J end by 0 bases, with 12 bases between. This CDR3 has 14 residues.

The rearrangement uses TRBV5-1 and TRBJ1-6; no firm D call. Trimming cost V 4 bases and J 13 bases, with 12 bases left between them. The CDR3 covers 12 residues. Per the germline V gene, CDR1 is SGHRS and CDR2 is YFSETQ. DNA of the CDR3: TGCGCCAGCAGCCCAGAGGGTTTCCCCCTCCACTTT. Translation: CASSPEGFPLHF.

A few counts support this clone. V is TRBV6-1 and J is TRBJ1-5; the D is unclear. Trimming took 1 base from V and 7 from J, leaving 8 bases between them. The germline gives CDR1 MNHNS, CDR2 SASEGT. The CDR3 consists of 13 residues. The CDR3 sequence: CASSEGVLQPQHF. CDR3 sequence (DNA): TGTGCCAGCAGTGAAGGGGTTCTCCAGCCCCAGCATTTT.

V is TRBV11-2 and J is TRBJ1-1; D call uncertain. The CDR3 has 14 residues. The germline gives CDR1 SGHAT, CDR2 FQNNGV. The ends were cut back, 0 bases at V and 11 bases at J, with 16 bases in the middle. CDR3 region: CASSLDRIGNLAFF. The CDR3, as DNA: TGTGCCAGCAGCTTAGATCGAATAGGGAATTTGGCTTTCTTT.

The chain uses TRBV15 and TRBJ2-1; TRBD2 agrees at 12 bases. Germline CDR1 and CDR2: LNHNV and YYDKDF (reference sequence). J was trimmed by 5 bases and V by 4 bases; bases with no gene match: 3. CDR3 length equals 15 residues. CDR3 loop: CATSTSGRGHNEQFF. Written as DNA, the CDR3 is TGTGCCACCAGCACTAGCGGGAGGGGCCACAATGAGCAGTTCTTC.

The chain employs TRBV25-1 and TRBJ2-1; TRBD2 might be the D (6 bases). In germline, CDR1 is MGHDK, CDR2 SYGVNS. The CDR3 is made up of 13 amino acids. CDR3 in DNA: TGTGCTGCGCGGGACTTCTCCTACAATGAGCAGTTCTTC. It specifies CAARDFSYNEQFF.

Points on this clone: The same CDR3 is also encoded by other DNA sequences in this sample. The V and J genes are TRBV6-1 and TRBJ2-7; D assignment may be TRBD1 or TRBD2 (5 bases each). Germline CDR1 reads MNHNS; CDR2 reads SASEGT. The CDR3 length is 14 residues. V was shortened by 3 bases and J by 0 bases, with 9 bases between the two germline ends. In DNA, the CDR3 is TGTGCCAGCAGTGAGGGACCTAGCTCCTACGAGCAGTACTTC. Translated: CASSEGPSSYEQYF.

The V gene is TRBV6-1, the J gene TRBJ1-5, with unresolved D. V lost 8 bases and J lost 1, with 9 bases in between. The CDR3 loop spans 13 amino acids. Germline CDR1 and CDR2: MNHNS and SASEGT. This CDR3 reads CASVGKSNQPQHF. In DNA, the CDR3 is TGTGCCAGCGTTGGCAAGAGCAATCAGCCCCAGCATTTT.

The CDR3 region is CASSYPGTSGGDTQYF. The DNA for the CDR3 is TGTGCCAGCAGTTACCCCGGGACTAGCGGGGGGGATACGCAGTATTTT. This chain joins TRBV6-6 and TRBJ2-3; TRBD2 matches at 15 bases. This CDR3 spans 16 amino acids. Germline V gene data show CDR1 as MNHNY and CDR2 as SVGAGI (reference sequence). The ends lost 2 bases at V and 6 bases at J; junction bases unmatched: 3.

The chain has TRBV2 and TRBJ1-6, with D tentatively TRBD1 (5 bases). This CDR3 has 14 residues. Germline CDR1 reads SNHLY; CDR2 reads FYNNEI. V lost 4 bases and J 6 bases, leaving 10 bases between the germline ends. The CDR3 DNA is TGTGCCAGCAGTGCGGGACGGAGTAATTCACCCCTCCACTTT. Its translation is CASSAGRSNSPLHF.

The rearrangement links TRBV19 to TRBJ2-7; the D gene is possibly TRBD1 (6 bases). Trimming took off 5 bases at V and 5 bases at J, with 16 bases between the two ends. The germline V gene has CDR1 LNHDA and CDR2 SQIVND (reference sequence). This CDR3 comprises 14 residues. The CDR3 is CASSLQGTTHEQYF. DNA for the CDR3: TGTGCCAGTAGTTTACAGGGAACTACCCACGAGCAGTACTTC.

The sample holds one count of this clone. The rearrangement uses TRBV11-2 and TRBJ1-2, with 10 bases fitting TRBD1. V lost 4 bases and J lost 3; bases outside the gene matches: 5. The CDR3 length is 15 residues. The V gene's germline CDR1 is SGHAT and CDR2 FQNNGV. CDR3 nucleotides: TGTGCCAGCAGCTCGTGGGACAGGGGAGACTATGGCTACACCTTC. Its translation: CASSSWDRGDYGYTF.